This is a list of T cell receptor beta chains from one sample in a study of tumor-infiltrating lymphocytes in primary liver carcinoma. TCRdb fed the multiplex PCR reads into MiXCR, producing one record per CDR3 protein. The data hold a few hundred thousand distinct CDR3 sequences, with approximately 58% observed a single time. Sequencing input: peripheral blood. These receptors came from a woman in her twenties or thirties with primary liver carcinoma and hepatitis B virus infection. The conserved cysteine and the conserved F or W are not part of the CDR3 here. Fields, in order: J gene, V gene, CDR3 protein.

TRBJ1-5 TRBV4-3 VSSQPQPQH
TRBJ1-5 TRBV11-2 ASSHDRARPQH
TRBJ2-6 TRBV6-5 ASSYGGTGANVLT
TRBJ2-1 TRBV28 ASSPAPGSNPRNEQF
TRBJ2-7 TRBV7-9 ASSYAGGTTGLAGPHESHYEQY
TRBJ1-5 TRBV7-9 ASSLFIGTGLGDQPQH
TRBJ2-3 TRBV7-9 ASSFSGTGTDTQY
TRBJ1-2 TRBV29-1 SADDTSRLGYT
TRBJ2-5 TRBV4-1 ASSASRISVLAGARAETQY
TRBJ2-4 TRBV11-3 ASSPRKGQNIQY
TRBJ2-1 TRBV4-1 ASSQVGLAGPGDEQF
TRBJ2-4 TRBV4-1 ASSPTSGRAYNQY
TRBJ2-1 TRBV6-5 ASSRNRDRVRHEEF
TRBJ1-1 TRBV6-1 ASSEGQAAF
TRBJ2-3 TRBV11-2 VSSLGPGQCTDTQY
TRBJ2-5 TRBV30 AWSRGTSGSRETQY
TRBJ2-7 TRBV14 ASSQVLGYEQY
TRBJ1-2 TRBV5-5 ASSEQGRKGYGYT
TRBJ2-1 TRBV4-3 ASSQKAPRWRELHNEQF
TRBJ2-7 TRBV6-6 AGRLAGEDEQY
TRBJ2-5 TRBV4-1 ASSRLGTQETQY
TRBJ2-1 TRBV7-8 ASSLYHPASQPEQF
TRBJ2-1 TRBV12-5 ASGFWIEQF
TRBJ2-3 TRBV12-3/TRBV12-4 ASRSGIGGVTYTQY
TRBJ1-1 TRBV6-2/TRBV6-3 ASRASGGTEAF
TRBJ2-1 TRBV6-8 ASSLDEQF
TRBJ1-2 TRBV6-5 ASSRDRLLGDYGYT
TRBJ2-3 TRBV10-2 ASSGLSTTSGRDTQY
TRBJ2-1 TRBV7-9 ASSEQGNEQF
TRBJ2-7 TRBV10-3 AISDYDPIGSYEQY
TRBJ2-5 TRBV12-3/TRBV12-4 ASSLWGRQEAQY
TRBJ2-5 TRBV19 ASSIEDVSDQETQY
TRBJ1-1 TRBV6-2/TRBV6-3 ASSTRLNTEAF
TRBJ1-5 TRBV6-1 ASRLRGSNQPQH
TRBJ2-7 TRBV14 ASSHRTGSHEQY
TRBJ2-7 TRBV5-1 ASSLQTGTYEQY
TRBJ1-2 TRBV6-5 TSSYTGNYGYT
TRBJ2-5 TRBV4-1 ASSQTGLSETQY
TRBJ2-5 TRBV12-3/TRBV12-4 ASNFLRGGSQETQY
TRBJ2-2 TRBV12-3/TRBV12-4 ASSFYSGGRGTGELF
TRBJ2-2 TRBV29-1 SVEAGNSNTGELF
TRBJ2-4 TRBV5-8 ASSVLSGGKNIQY
TRBJ2-3 TRBV4-2 ASSQDGLASTDTQY
TRBJ1-2 TRBV4-3 ASSQATGFYGYT
TRBJ2-1 TRBV5-6 ASSFSGVRGGPSRNEQF
TRBJ2-7 TRBV11-1 ANSSDRGRYEQY
TRBJ2-3 TRBV29-1 SSGVAGEDTQY
TRBJ2-2 TRBV12-3/TRBV12-4 ASSPTGTSITGELF
TRBJ2-2 TRBV4-2 ASRGLGGSGTGELF
TRBJ2-3 TRBV6-6 ASSYQSPYPDTQY
TRBJ1-3 TRBV4-1 ASSQGDSYGNTIY
TRBJ2-3 TRBV28 ASSQYGTSGRWNTQY
TRBJ1-1 TRBV12-3/TRBV12-4 ASSLWNTEAF
TRBJ1-2 TRBV6-5 ASRLSRGLNYGYT
TRBJ1-5 TRBV12-1 ASSPGQGTQPQH
TRBJ2-5 TRBV7-9 ASSLVTGTETQY